This T cell receptor (beta chain) was recorded in a study of T cell changes during pregnancy in multiple sclerosis. Clones were sequenced by immunoSEQ multiplex PCR, and TCRdb holds only the in-frame ones, with some missing. The sample comprises 50,000 or so clones, approximately 91% of which are singletons, and approximately 10% rests with the top ten. The V gene lost 0 bases and the J gene lost 2 bases, with 6 bases spanning the gap. This CDR3 is built from 14 residues. Germline-derived CDR1 and CDR2 are SGDLS and YYNGEE. V gene TRBV9 combines with J gene TRBJ1-5; D ambiguous. The receptor's source is a female donor with multiple sclerosis, enrolled in a pregnancy study. Sequencing used CD8+ T cells from peripheral blood mononuclear cells, obtained after pregnancy. CDR3 nucleotides: TGTGCCAGCAGCGTAGGGTCGGGCAATCAGCCCCAGCATTTT. Its protein is CASSVGSGNQPQHF.